What follows are 28 T cell receptor beta chains derived from one specimen sequenced in a study of CD8 T cells in ankylosing spondylitis. TCRdb re-called the 5' RACE reads through MiXCR, storing one row per CDR3 protein. Of about 400,000 distinct CDR3 sequences in the sample, 20% are singletons; the top ten hold about an eighth. Sequencing used blood, either unsorted or a sorted T cell fraction (not recorded which). These receptor sequences come from a male donor with ankylosing spondylitis or in good health (not recorded which).

This clonotype showed up just a few times. The rearrangement links TRBV3-1 to TRBJ2-2; D gene uncertain. This CDR3 contains 15 residues. Trimming stripped 1 base from V and 0 bases from J, with 6 bases between. CDR1 and CDR2 (germline): LGHDT, YNNKEL (reference sequence). This CDR3 is CASSQVDTNTGELFF. For the CDR3, the DNA is TGTGCCAGCAGCCAAGTTGACACGAACACCGGGGAGCTGTTTTTT.

The chain couples TRBV20-1 to TRBJ1-1; no clear D. The CDR3 runs to 16 residues. Trimming pared 3 bases from V and 0 bases from J, leaving 17 bases between. Per germline, CDR1 DFQATT and CDR2 SNEGSKA (reference sequence). CDR3 loop: CSARDRESPLNTEAFF. The CDR3 region has the DNA TGCAGTGCTAGGGACCGGGAGAGCCCTTTGAACACTGAAGCTTTCTTT.

In its sample, this clonotype was seen once. The gene calls are TRBV16 and TRBJ2-1; D is unclear. The V end lost 2 bases, the J end lost 4 bases, and 6 bases lay between the germline ends. The CDR3 spans 13 residues. CDR1 is KGHSY, CDR2 FQNENV, per germline. The CDR3 region has the DNA TGTGCCAGCAGCCAAAGACATTACAATGAGCAGTTCTTC. Its translation: CASSQRHYNEQFF. Variable domain in full (rest from reference TRBV16 and TRBJ2-1): GEEVAQTPKHLVRGEGQKAKLYCAPIKGHSYVFWYQQVLKNEFKFLISFQNENVFDETGMPKERFSAKCLPNSPCSLEIQATKLEDSAVYFCASSQRHYNEQFFGPGTRLTVL.

Only a few counts were recorded for this clonotype. The chain joins TRBV30 to TRBJ2-2; D is undetermined. CDR1 is GTSNPN, CDR2 SVGIG, per germline (reference sequence). Between the trimmed V and J ends, which lost 1 base and 2 bases, there was a span of 8 bases. This CDR3 has 14 residues. In DNA, the CDR3 is TGTGCCTGGAGTGGCGGACCTAACACCGGGGAGCTGTTTTTT. Its protein is CAWSGGPNTGELFF.

V usage is TRBV4-1 and J usage is TRBJ2-5; D possibly corresponds to TRBD1 (6 bases). The CDR3 contains 18 residues. Germline V CDR1 and CDR2: MGHRA, YSYEKL. V dropped 0 bases and J dropped 5 bases, with 22 bases sitting between them. The CDR3 nucleotides read TGCGCCAGCAGCCAAGACGATCCCCGGGACAAGGGATGGGAGACCCAGTACTTC. This gives the protein CASSQDDPRDKGWETQYF.

This clonotype was observed a few times. The chain combines TRBV9 with TRBJ2-1; 8 bases map to TRBD2. The trim removed 0 bases at V and 0 bases at J, leaving 14 bases unmatched. This CDR3 has 20 residues. CDR1 SGDLS and CDR2 YYNGEE come from the germline V gene. This chain's CDR3 is CASSVAISGAPRSSYNEQFF. In DNA form, the CDR3 reads TGTGCCAGCAGCGTAGCTATTAGCGGGGCCCCGAGGAGCTCCTACAATGAGCAGTTCTTC.

A few counts support this clonotype. This rearrangement joins TRBV6-1 to TRBJ2-7, with a tentative D call TRBD1 (6 bases). CDR3 length: 17 residues. Germline CDR1 reads MNHNS; CDR2 reads SASEGT. V shed 6 bases and J shed 4 bases, with 25 bases lying between them. The CDR3 region has the DNA TGTGCCAGCAGGCCGTCTTGGGGGCCCTTCTCCGCGTACGAGCAGTACTTC. Translated: CASRPSWGPFSAYEQYF.

This clonotype was picked up many times. This chain connects TRBV15 to TRBJ2-1, with 7 nucleotides matching TRBD1. Germline CDR1 and CDR2: LNHNV and YYDKDF (reference sequence). There are 16 residues in the CDR3. The V and J ends lost 0 bases and 2 bases, in that order; junction bases with no gene match: 4. CDR3 sequence: CATSRDLGGAYNEQFF. CDR3 sequence (DNA): TGTGCCACCAGCAGAGATTTAGGGGGCGCCTACAATGAGCAGTTCTTC.

This clonotype is a singleton in its sample. This chain uses TRBV7-9 with TRBJ2-4; D unclear. The CDR3 runs to 15 residues. V was pared by 3 bases and J by 1 base, with 10 bases between. Germline V gene lookup returns CDR1 SEHNR and CDR2 FQNEAQ (reference sequence). The CDR3 nucleotides are TGTGCCAGCAGCTTCCAGGTGGCGGCCAAAAACATTCAGTACTTC. This encodes CASSFQVAAKNIQYF.

This clonotype has a handful of counts. The gene calls are TRBV4-1 and TRBJ1-2, with D possibly being TRBD1 (5 bases). Germline V gene data show CDR1 as MGHRA and CDR2 as YSYEKL. The CDR3 has 15 residues. The germline V and J ends were trimmed by 0 bases and 8 bases, with 16 bases remaining between them. This chain's CDR3 is CASSQDGQGVMGYTF. The CDR3 coding sequence is TGCGCCAGCAGCCAAGATGGCCAGGGAGTCATGGGCTACACCTTC.

The chain has TRBV20-1 and TRBJ2-1; 8 nucleotides line up with TRBD1. The CDR3 runs to 14 residues. Germline trimming cut 5 bases from V and 3 bases from J; bases unmatched to any gene: 6. Germline lookup yields CDR1 DFQATT and CDR2 SNEGSKA (reference sequence). In nucleotides, the CDR3 is TGCAGTGCTCCCCCCGACAGGGGCTACAATGAGCAGTTCTTC. This codes for CSAPPDRGYNEQFF.

The chain employs TRBV11-3 and TRBJ2-2, with a weak D call TRBD2 (6 bases). This CDR3 spans 16 amino acids. Trimming took off 1 base at V and 7 bases at J, with 16 bases between the two ends. Germline assignment: CDR1 SGHNT and CDR2 YENEEA. This chain's CDR3 is CASSLAPRGSHGELFF. For the CDR3, the DNA is TGTGCCAGCAGCTTAGCCCCACGGGGGTCTCACGGGGAGCTGTTTTTT. Supplemented by reference TRBV11-3 and TRBJ2-2, the full variable domain reads EAGVVQSPRYKIIEKKQPVAFWCNPISGHNTLYWYLQNLGQGPELLIRYENEEAVDDSQLPKDRFSAERLKGVDSTLKIQPAELGDSAVYLCASSLAPRGSHGELFFGEGSRLTVL.

The gene calls are TRBV20-1 and TRBJ2-7; D is perhaps TRBD2 (6 bases). V dropped 2 bases and J dropped 6 bases, with 14 bases sitting between them. CDR1 is DFQATT, CDR2 SNEGSKA, per germline (reference sequence). This CDR3 is built from 13 residues. The CDR3 DNA sequence: TGCAGTGCTAGACCCCGGGACTTCCTCGAGCAGTACTTC. Protein: CSARPRDFLEQYF.

The chain uses TRBV2 and TRBJ2-5; the match to TRBD2 covers 9 bases. Germline-derived CDR1 and CDR2 are SNHLY and FYNNEI. V dropped 5 bases and J dropped 3; count of bases not matched to a gene: 13. The CDR3 contains 17 residues. DNA for the CDR3: TGTGCCAGCAGTCCACCGGCCATGGTAGCGGGGGAAGAGACCCAGTACTTC. Translation gives CASSPPAMVAGEETQYF.

CDR3 sequence reads: CSVEGGLAGGPNTDTQYF. CDR3 coding DNA: TGCAGCGTTGAAGGGGGACTAGCGGGGGGGCCTAACACAGATACGCAGTATTTT. The chain carries TRBV29-1 and TRBJ2-3, with TRBD2 matching 16 bases. CDR3 length equals 18 residues. The germline CDR1 and CDR2 sequences are SQVTM and ANQGSEA. Trimming took 1 base from V and 2 from J; bases not matched to a gene: 6.

V gene TRBV27 combines with J gene TRBJ2-2; 7 positions agree with TRBD1. The CDR3 extends over 15 amino acids. Germline CDR1 is MNHEY and CDR2 is SMNVEV (reference sequence). V dropped 4 bases and J dropped 6; count of bases not matched to a gene: 8. The CDR3, as DNA: TGTGCCAGCAGTTACCAGGGGGACAACGCCGGGGAGCTGTTTTTT. Translating gives CASSYQGDNAGELFF.

This chain links TRBV20-1 with TRBJ2-7; weak D call: TRBD1 (5 bases). Trimming removed 6 bases at V and 2 bases at J, with 14 bases between. The CDR3 is 13 amino acids. CDR1 and CDR2 from the germline V gene are DFQATT and SNEGSKA (reference sequence). The CDR3: CSARIGAPYEQYF. CDR3 nucleotides: TGCAGTGCGAGGATAGGGGCTCCCTACGAGCAGTACTTC.

This clonotype was seen a few times. This sequence joins TRBV4-1 and TRBJ2-3; 8 positions agree with TRBD1. Germline loops: CDR1 MGHRA, CDR2 YSYEKL. The length of the CDR3 is 17 residues. V trimming: 0 bases; J trimming: 11 bases; junction bases outside the gene matches: 16. For the CDR3, the DNA is TGCGCCAGCAGCCAAGATGGGATTCGGCAGGGGGCCCTTGAGCAGTATTTT. This encodes CASSQDGIRQGALEQYF.

This clonotype was picked up one time. The chain combines TRBV2 with TRBJ2-3; D could derive from TRBD1 or TRBD2 (5 bases each). V was cut by 8 bases and J by 2 bases, with 14 bases left in between. CDR1 is SNHLY, CDR2 FYNNEI, per germline. The CDR3 runs 14 residues. The CDR3 region is CASGDAWNTDTQYF. CDR3 bases: TGTGCCAGCGGGGACGCGTGGAACACAGATACGCAGTATTTT.

CDR3 nucleotide sequence: TGTGCCAGCAGCTTGGAGACAGGGGGCTTCTGGGAGCTGTTTTTT. It yields the protein CASSLETGGFWELFF. This chain uses TRBV5-6 with TRBJ2-2; 10 nucleotides align to TRBD1. J gave up 9 bases and V 0 bases, and 5 bases lay outside the gene matches. The CDR3 loop spans 15 amino acids. Germline V lookup: CDR1 SGHDT, CDR2 YYEEEE.

This clonotype showed up just a few times. The V call is TRBV28, the J call TRBJ2-2; D perhaps matches TRBD2 (7 bases). CDR3 length: 14 residues. Germline V gene data show CDR1 as MDHEN and CDR2 as SYDVKM. Trimming shortened V by 6 bases and J by 6 bases, and 14 bases separated the two germline ends. As DNA, the CDR3 is TGTGCCAGCAGGGCTCCGGGGGGCTCCGGGGAGCTGTTTTTT. It specifies CASRAPGGSGELFF.

Details on this clonotype: The conserved final phenylalanine or tryptophan is absent from the CDR3, which likely points to a read error. The chain joins TRBV7-9 to TRBJ1-5; D is uncertain. Germline-derived CDR1 and CDR2 are SEHNR and FQNEAQ (reference sequence). The CDR3 contains 14 residues. The V end lost 1 base, the J end lost 5 bases, and 9 bases lay between the germline ends. CDR3 loop: CASSLGTWDQPQHL. For the CDR3, the DNA is TGTGCCAGCAGCTTAGGGACCTGGGATCAGCCCCAGCATCTT.

A few counts support this clonotype. This chain links TRBV29-1 with TRBJ2-7, with D unclear. CDR1 is SQVTM and CDR2 is ANQGSEA in the germline V gene. Deletions cut 5 bases from V and 2 bases from J, with 16 bases between. CDR3 length: 14 amino acids. CDR3 DNA: TGCAGCGTTCGAGGATCAGCCATGGCCTACGAGCAGTACTTC. Translation gives CSVRGSAMAYEQYF.

Concerning this clonotype itself: Germline is not matched at one junction end, which may reflect a read error. The CDR3 bases are TGCAGCGTTCAAGACAGGGATAACTATGGCTACACCTTC. Protein product: CSVQDRDNYGYTF. The V gene is TRBV29-1, the J gene TRBJ1-2, with 7 positions matching TRBD1. CDR1 SQVTM and CDR2 ANQGSEA come from the germline V gene. This CDR3 is 13 amino acids long.

CDR3 protein: CSARKGSENSPLHF. CDR3 nucleotide sequence: TGCAGTGCTAGGAAGGGGTCTGAGAATTCACCCCTCCACTTT. This rearrangement joins TRBV20-1 to TRBJ1-6, with a weak D call TRBD1 (5 bases). Germline-derived CDR1 and CDR2 are DFQATT and SNEGSKA (reference sequence). Trimming cost V 3 bases and J 7 bases, with 13 bases left between them. The CDR3 is 14 residues long.

This clonotype has just a few counts. The rearrangement joins TRBV11-2 to TRBJ2-5; TRBD2 matches 8 bases. From germline, CDR1 is SGHAT and CDR2 FQNNGV. The trim removed 4 bases at V and 0 bases at J, leaving 1 base unmatched. The length of the CDR3 is 14 residues. The CDR3: CASSSGGHQETQYF. The CDR3 bases are TGTGCCAGCAGCTCGGGGGGGCACCAAGAGACCCAGTACTTC.

This clonotype was counted only a few times. The chain joins TRBV19 to TRBJ2-7; TRBD1 matches 7 bases. Trimming cost V 3 bases and J 3 bases; bases outside gene matches: 8. The CDR3 extends over 15 amino acids. From germline, CDR1 is LNHDA and CDR2 SQIVND (reference sequence). CDR3 bases: TGTGCCAGTAGTATTACCTTGGACAGGATCTACGAGCAGTACTTC. Translation: CASSITLDRIYEQYF.

This clonotype was found many times. This chain uses TRBV20-1 with TRBJ2-7; 8 bases fit TRBD1. The V and J ends lost 3 bases and 2 bases, in that order; junction bases with no gene match: 12. The CDR3 runs 16 residues. The germline CDR1 and CDR2 sequences are DFQATT and SNEGSKA (reference sequence). The CDR3 coding sequence is TGCAGTGCTAGTTACAGCAATTCGGACAGGGCCTACGAGCAGTACTTC. The encoded protein is CSASYSNSDRAYEQYF.